The clone carrying this T cell receptor beta chain showed up many times. Antigen specificity is unknown. This sample is part of a study of identical twins. Study-wide findings and caveats: Invariant MAIT and iNKT cells are populations that could partly confound zero-insertion analyses.

This CDR3 spans 17 amino acids. The germline CDR1 and CDR2 sequences are ENHRY and SYGVKD. V trimming: 2 bases; J trimming: 1 base; junction bases outside the gene matches: 4. TCRdb reprocessed the 5' RACE reads via MiXCR and lists one record per CDR3 protein. The sample records around 370,000 distinct CDR3 sequences, approximately 9.1% being singletons. The sequenced material came from naive T cells sorted from blood. This TCR was recovered from a woman aged 45 to 65 in good health. This sequence joins TRBV10-3 and TRBJ2-1; 11 bases map to TRBD2. In DNA, the CDR3 is TGTGCCATCAGTGAGATTTTAGCGGGAGGGTCCTACAATGAGCAGTTCTTC. This translates into CAISEILAGGSYNEQFF.